These 24 T cell receptor beta chains came from one sample sequenced in a study of OX40 agonist ivuxolimab in advanced cancers. The protocol was immunoSEQ multiplex PCR, while the TCRdb copy is restricted to in-frame clones and leaves out a portion. Of around 70,000 clones listed, about 91% were seen once; the top ten hold around 2.6%. This specimen was CD4+ or CD8+ T cells sorted from blood, taken in a trial of the OX40 agonist ivuxolimab. These receptors were taken from an adult with an advanced solid tumor such as melanoma, head and neck, liver or kidney cancer.

V gene TRBV30 combines with J gene TRBJ1-6; D is uncertain. This CDR3 spans 12 amino acids. V lost 4 bases and J lost 5, with 6 bases in between. Germline values: CDR1 GTSNPN, CDR2 SVGIG (reference sequence). This CDR3 reads CAWNGDNSPLHF. The CDR3 bases are TGTGCCTGGAACGGCGATAATTCACCCCTCCACTTT.

This clone was recorded only once. This chain links TRBV10-1 with TRBJ2-1, with 8 bases aligning to TRBD1. The CDR3 has 14 residues. Per germline, CDR1 WNHNN and CDR2 SYGVQD (reference sequence). V shed 0 bases, J shed 15 bases, and the junction held 10 bases outside the gene matches. The CDR3 DNA follows: TGCGCCAGCAGTGAGTCGGACAGGGAATACTCTCTGTTCTTC. As protein: CASSESDREYSLFF.

The chain joins TRBV5-4 to TRBJ1-6, with TRBD1 as a possible D gene (6 bases). Germline V CDR1 and CDR2: SGHNT, YYREEE (reference sequence). The CDR3 length is 18 residues. V lost 4 bases and J 2 bases, leaving 19 bases between the germline ends. The CDR3 coding sequence is TGTGCCAGCAGCCCGTCCTTGGGGGGGCGGACCTATAATTCACCCCTCCACTTT. Encoded protein: CASSPSLGGRTYNSPLHF.

The V call is TRBV2, the J call TRBJ2-2, with 10 bases fitting TRBD1. V shed 3 bases, J shed 7 bases, and the junction held 14 bases outside the gene matches. This CDR3 has 18 residues. Germline CDR1 and CDR2: SNHLY and FYNNEI. CDR3 loop: CASSDLSGTGESGGELFF. CDR3 nucleotides: TGTGCCAGCAGTGACCTCTCCGGGACAGGGGAATCGGGCGGGGAGCTGTTTTTT.

This chain connects TRBV7-2 to TRBJ1-5, with D possibly TRBD1 on 5 matching bases. Germline V gives CDR1 SGHTA, CDR2 FQGNSA. V was clipped by 1 base and J by 4 bases, with 17 bases between them. The CDR3 covers 17 residues. CDR3 protein: CASSLDGGFGRNQPQHF. The CDR3 DNA follows: TGTGCCAGCAGCTTAGACGGGGGGTTCGGTCGGAATCAGCCCCAGCATTTT. The variable domain in full, completed from reference TRBV7-2 and TRBJ1-5, reads GAGVSQSPSNKVTEKGKDVELRCDPISGHTALYWYRQSLGQGLEFLIYFQGNSAPDKSGLPSDRFSAERTGGSVSTLTIQRTQQEDSAVYLCASSLDGGFGRNQPQHFGDGTRLSIL.

The chain joins TRBV30 to TRBJ2-7; 9 bases fit TRBD1. From germline, CDR1 is GTSNPN and CDR2 SVGIG (reference sequence). V lost 2 bases and J lost 6; bases outside the gene matches: 2. CDR3 size: 12 residues. The CDR3 sequence is CAWSRTGVEQYF. The CDR3 DNA follows: TGTGCCTGGAGTAGGACAGGGGTCGAGCAGTACTTC.

The chain recombines TRBV11-1 with TRBJ2-7, with 8 bases matching TRBD1. The CDR3 runs to 15 residues. Germline CDR1 SGHAT, CDR2 FQDESV (reference sequence). V shed 5 bases and J 2 bases; nucleotides not matched to a gene: 8. The DNA for the CDR3 is TGTGCCAGCAGCGAAAGAGGGACAGGACCCTACGAGCAGTACTTC. Its translation: CASSERGTGPYEQYF.

V usage is TRBV18 and J usage is TRBJ2-2; no firm D call. CDR3 length equals 15 residues. V was pared by 2 bases and J by 2 bases, with 9 bases between. Per the germline V gene, CDR1 is KGHSH and CDR2 is LQKENI. The CDR3 DNA is TGTGCCAGCTCACCATCGGACGGAAACACCGGGGAGCTGTTTTTT. Translation: CASSPSDGNTGELFF.

The gene calls are TRBV9 and TRBJ2-1, with 11 bases aligning to TRBD2. The CDR3 sequence is 15 residues long. Germline assignment: CDR1 SGDLS and CDR2 YYNGEE. V lost 2 bases to trimming and J lost 3 bases; unmatched junction nucleotides: 1. CDR3 DNA sequence: TGTGCCAGCAGCGTGACTAGCGGGAACTACAATGAGCAGTTCTTC. It encodes CASSVTSGNYNEQFF.

This sequence joins TRBV4-1 and TRBJ2-5; 9 positions agree with TRBD2. J lost 4 bases, V lost 2 bases, and 2 bases had no gene match. The CDR3 totals 14 residues. CDR1 MGHRA and CDR2 YSYEKL come from the germline V gene. Here the CDR3 DNA reads TGCGCCAGCAGCCAACAGGGACTAGCAGAGACCCAGTACTTC. This translates into CASSQQGLAETQYF.

This chain links TRBV11-2 with TRBJ2-7, with TRBD2 identical over 11 bases. V dropped 1 base and J dropped 3; count of bases not matched to a gene: 5. CDR3 length: 16 amino acids. Germline V gene sequence: CDR1 SGHAT, CDR2 FQNNGV. DNA for the CDR3: TGTGCCAGCAGCTTAGCATCGACTAGCGGGATCTACGAGCAGTACTTC. It is translated as CASSLASTSGIYEQYF.

The J gene is TRBJ2-7, the V gene TRBV18; 9 nucleotides line up with TRBD1. Germline lookup yields CDR1 KGHSH and CDR2 LQKENI. V lost 3 bases and J lost 0; bases outside the gene matches: 6. The CDR3 runs 16 residues. CDR3 residues: CASSPLGQGSSYEQYF. The CDR3 region has the DNA TGTGCCAGCTCACCCCTAGGACAGGGGAGCTCCTACGAGCAGTACTTC.

The rearrangement uses TRBV29-1 and TRBJ2-7; no clear D gene. Trimming removed 4 bases from V and 0 bases from J, with 13 bases in between. Germline V gives CDR1 SQVTM, CDR2 ANQGSEA. The CDR3 loop spans 14 amino acids. Here the CDR3 DNA reads TGCAGCGTTGTGGTTAGCATGAGCTCCTACGAGCAGTACTTC. Its protein product is CSVVVSMSSYEQYF.

The chain employs TRBV19 and TRBJ2-7; TRBD2 matches at 7 bases. CDR1 is LNHDA, CDR2 SQIVND, per germline (reference sequence). Trimming removed 5 bases from V and 2 bases from J; junction bases left unmatched: 6. This CDR3 region has 14 residues. In nucleotides, the CDR3 is TGTGCCAGTAGTCCCCCAGGACTAGCCTACGAGCAGTACTTC. It is translated as CASSPPGLAYEQYF.

Here the CDR3 reads CASSASGGVQPQHF. The CDR3 DNA follows: TGCGCCAGCAGCGCCTCAGGGGGTGTTCAGCCCCAGCATTTT. V gene TRBV5-1 combines with J gene TRBJ1-5, with 7 bases aligning to TRBD1. The CDR3 contains 14 residues. The trim removed 4 bases at V and 6 bases at J, leaving 7 bases unmatched. Germline V CDR1 and CDR2: SGHRS, YFSETQ.

This chain joins TRBV28 and TRBJ2-1; the D gene could be TRBD1 or TRBD2 (6 bases each). This CDR3 spans 12 amino acids. Germline CDR1 MDHEN, CDR2 SYDVKM. V lost 11 bases and J lost 8, with 16 bases in between. For the CDR3, the DNA is TGTGCCGGGGGGCAGGGTTTGCATGAGCAGTTCTTC. It yields the protein CAGGQGLHEQFF. Based on the CDR3 plus reference TRBV28 and TRBJ2-1, the full variable domain is DVKVTQSSRYLVKRTGEKVFLECVQDMDHENMFWYRQDPGLGLRLIYFSYDVKMKEKGDIPEGYSVSREKKERFSLILESASTNQTSMYLCAGGQGLHEQFFGPGTRLTVL.

This rearrangement joins TRBV28 to TRBJ2-7; perhaps D is TRBD1 or TRBD2 (5 bases each). The germline CDR1 and CDR2 sequences are MDHEN and SYDVKM. This CDR3 contains 14 residues. The V gene lost 6 bases and the J gene lost 2 bases, with 14 bases spanning the gap. The DNA for the CDR3 is TGTGCCAGCAGCGCCGGGACCGCAACCTACGAGCAGTACTTC. Its protein is CASSAGTATYEQYF.

The J gene is TRBJ2-1, the V gene TRBV6-5; possibly TRBD2 for D (6 bases). Germline values: CDR1 MNHEY, CDR2 SVGAGI. V gave up 2 bases and J gave up 6 bases, with 14 bases separating them. The CDR3 length is 15 residues. This CDR3 reads CASSYRPTSSNEQFF. In DNA form, the CDR3 reads TGTGCCAGCAGTTACCGACCGACTAGTTCCAATGAGCAGTTCTTC.

The chain couples TRBV7-3 to TRBJ2-5; a weak D match, TRBD1 (5 bases). V was shortened by 5 bases and J by 4 bases, with 14 bases between the two germline ends. Germline CDR1 and CDR2: SGHTA and FQGTGA. This CDR3 spans 14 amino acids. The CDR3 nucleotides read TGTGCCAGCAGCCTAGACAGTGGCACAGAGACCCAGTACTTC. Translated: CASSLDSGTETQYF.

J is TRBJ2-7 and V is TRBV7-8, with a possible D match to TRBD1 (6 bases). The CDR3 is 14 residues long. CDR1 SGHVS and CDR2 FQNEAQ come from the germline V gene. V was cut by 2 bases and J by 6 bases, with 14 bases left in between. The CDR3 DNA reads as TGTGCCAGCAGCTTATCTACAGGGAAGGGCGAGCAGTACTTC. It specifies CASSLSTGKGEQYF.

Only a few counts were recorded for this clone. This chain uses TRBV5-1 with TRBJ1-2; D call uncertain. The germline gives CDR1 SGHRS, CDR2 YFSETQ. Trimming stripped 0 bases from V and 5 bases from J, with 8 bases between. This CDR3 has 13 amino acids. In DNA, the CDR3 is TGCGCCAGCAGCTTGGGTCCAGATTATGGCTACACCTTC. Protein product: CASSLGPDYGYTF.

This clone was detected only once. The chain combines TRBV28 with TRBJ1-3, with TRBD1 as a possible D gene (5 bases). The CDR3 has 16 amino acids. From germline, CDR1 is MDHEN and CDR2 SYDVKM. V lost 5 bases and J lost 0, with 14 bases in between. The CDR3: CASSGGGLSSGNTIYF. The CDR3 region has the DNA TGTGCCAGCAGTGGGGGAGGCCTTAGCTCTGGAAACACCATATATTTT.

This clone showed up just once. The chain joins TRBV10-1 to TRBJ2-7, with D possibly TRBD2 on 5 matching bases. Germline CDR1 is WNHNN and CDR2 is SYGVQD (reference sequence). This CDR3 has 15 amino acids. Trimming left V 6 bases short and J 0 bases short, with 15 bases between. The CDR3 nucleotides are TGCGCCAGCAGCCCCGGGAAGGGCAGCTCCTACGAGCAGTACTTC. Its protein product is CASSPGKGSSYEQYF.

The V call is TRBV7-2, the J call TRBJ1-2; D gene unclear. The germline CDR1 and CDR2 sequences are SGHTA and FQGNSA. Trimming left V 5 bases short and J 4 bases short, with 14 bases between. The CDR3 is made up of 14 amino acids. This chain's CDR3 is CASSPPGWSYGYTF. CDR3 in DNA: TGTGCCAGCAGCCCTCCTGGGTGGAGCTATGGCTACACCTTC.